Below, 2 T cell receptor beta chains from the same sample are listed, as sequenced in a study of CD8 T cells in ankylosing spondylitis. Study-level results: Characteristic, it appeared, of ankylosing spondylitis blood was a TCR beta motif of roughly eight highly homologous variants.

Via MiXCR, TCRdb re-called the 5' RACE reads, giving one row per CDR3 protein. The sample lists 350,000 or so distinct CDR3 sequences; 8% were seen once. Antigen specificity for these receptors is unknown. The sample was blood, either unsorted or a sorted T cell fraction (not recorded which). These receptors originate from a male donor with ankylosing spondylitis.

This clonotype was found many times. The gene calls are TRBV28 and TRBJ2-7; weak D call: TRBD1 (5 bases). This CDR3 comprises 13 residues. Germline V gene data show CDR1 as MDHEN and CDR2 as SYDVKM. Trimming left V 4 bases short and J 0 bases short, with 7 bases between. This chain's CDR3 is CASSYRISYEQYF. CDR3 nucleotide sequence: TGTGCCAGCAGTTACAGGATCTCCTACGAGCAGTACTTC.

This clonotype was seen at least ten times. This chain joins TRBV29-1 and TRBJ2-2, with 9 bases lining up with TRBD1. Germline V CDR1 and CDR2: SQVTM, ANQGSEA. The CDR3 totals 16 residues. Trimming removed 4 bases from V and 7 bases from J; junction bases left unmatched: 13. The CDR3: CSVAAAGTGINGELFF. The CDR3, as DNA: TGCAGCGTTGCCGCGGCCGGGACAGGGATTAACGGGGAGCTGTTTTTT.